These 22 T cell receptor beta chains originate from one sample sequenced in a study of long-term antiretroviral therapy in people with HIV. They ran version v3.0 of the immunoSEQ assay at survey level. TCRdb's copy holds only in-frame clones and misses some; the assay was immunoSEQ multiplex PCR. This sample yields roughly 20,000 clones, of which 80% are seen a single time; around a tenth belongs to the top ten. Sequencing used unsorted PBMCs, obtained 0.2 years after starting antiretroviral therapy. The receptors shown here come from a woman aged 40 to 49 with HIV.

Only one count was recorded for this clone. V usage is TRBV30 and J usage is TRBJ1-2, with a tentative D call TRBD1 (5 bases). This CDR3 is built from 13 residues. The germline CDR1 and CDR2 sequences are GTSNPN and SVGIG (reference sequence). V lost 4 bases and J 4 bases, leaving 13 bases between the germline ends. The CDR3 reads CAWKGRDLYGYTF. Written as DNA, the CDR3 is TGTGCCTGGAAAGGCCGGGACCTCTATGGCTACACCTTC.

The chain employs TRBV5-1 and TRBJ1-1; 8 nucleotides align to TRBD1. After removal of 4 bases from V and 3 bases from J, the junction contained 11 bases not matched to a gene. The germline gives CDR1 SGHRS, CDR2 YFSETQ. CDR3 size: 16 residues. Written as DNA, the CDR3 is TGCGCCAGCAGCGTGGGGACAGGCTTCTCGGACACTGAAGCTTTCTTT. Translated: CASSVGTGFSDTEAFF.

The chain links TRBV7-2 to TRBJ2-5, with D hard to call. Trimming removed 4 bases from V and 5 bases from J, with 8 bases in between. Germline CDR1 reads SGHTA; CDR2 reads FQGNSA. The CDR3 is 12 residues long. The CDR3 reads CASSWAGETQYF. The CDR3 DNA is TGTGCCAGCAGCTGGGCCGGGGAGACCCAGTACTTC.

CDR3 DNA: TGTGCCAGCAGCTTAGATGCGCCAGGGGGAGGTCAGCCCCAGCATTTT. Protein sequence: CASSLDAPGGGQPQHF. The V and J genes are TRBV7-9 and TRBJ1-5; 7 bases are a match to TRBD1. Germline CDR1 SEHNR, CDR2 FQNEAQ (reference sequence). The CDR3 has 16 amino acids. The junction had 9 bases not matched to a gene; V was cut back by 1 base and J by 6 bases.

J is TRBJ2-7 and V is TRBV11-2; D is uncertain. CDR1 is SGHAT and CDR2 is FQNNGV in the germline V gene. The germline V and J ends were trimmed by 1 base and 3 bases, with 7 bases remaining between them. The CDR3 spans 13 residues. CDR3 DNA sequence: TGTGCCAGCAGCTTAGCGGGCAGCTACGAGCAGTACTTC. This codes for CASSLAGSYEQYF.

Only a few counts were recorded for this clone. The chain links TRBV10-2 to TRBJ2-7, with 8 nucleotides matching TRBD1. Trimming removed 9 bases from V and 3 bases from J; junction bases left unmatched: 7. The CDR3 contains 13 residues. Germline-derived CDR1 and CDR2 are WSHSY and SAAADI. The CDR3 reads CASSPGTGYEQYF. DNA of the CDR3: TGCGCCAGTTCACCCGGGACAGGCTACGAGCAGTACTTC.

Written as DNA, the CDR3 is TGTGCCAGTAGTAACCTCGGGACTCTCGGCTCCTACGAGCAGTACTTC. It is translated as CASSNLGTLGSYEQYF. The rearrangement uses TRBV19 and TRBJ2-7, with D possibly being TRBD2 (6 bases). CDR3 length equals 16 residues. Germline CDR1 reads LNHDA; CDR2 reads SQIVND (reference sequence). V lost 4 bases and J 0 bases, leaving 16 bases between the germline ends.

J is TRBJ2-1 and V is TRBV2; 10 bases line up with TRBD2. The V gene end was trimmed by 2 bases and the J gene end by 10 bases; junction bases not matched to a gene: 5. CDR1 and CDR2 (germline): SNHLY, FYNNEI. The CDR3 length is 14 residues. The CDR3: CASSEPTSGAEQFF. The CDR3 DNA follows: TGTGCCAGCAGTGAACCTACTAGCGGGGCCGAGCAGTTCTTC.

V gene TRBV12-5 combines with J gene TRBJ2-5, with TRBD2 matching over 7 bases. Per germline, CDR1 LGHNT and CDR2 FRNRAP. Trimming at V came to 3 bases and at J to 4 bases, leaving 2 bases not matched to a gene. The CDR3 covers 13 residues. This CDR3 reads CASGFSGGETQYF. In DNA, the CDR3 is TGTGCTAGTGGTTTCTCGGGGGGAGAGACCCAGTACTTC. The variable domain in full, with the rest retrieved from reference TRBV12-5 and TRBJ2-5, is DARVTQTPRHKVTEMGQEVTMRCQPILGHNTVFWYRQTMMQGLELLAYFRNRAPLDDSGMPKDRFSAEMPDATLATLKIQPSEPRDSAVYFCASGFSGGETQYFGPGTRLLVL.

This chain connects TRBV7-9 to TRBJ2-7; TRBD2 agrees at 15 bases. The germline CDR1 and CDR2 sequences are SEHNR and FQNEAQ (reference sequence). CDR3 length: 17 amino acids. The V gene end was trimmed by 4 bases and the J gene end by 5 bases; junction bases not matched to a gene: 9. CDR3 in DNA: TGTGCCAGCAGCTCCGGGACTAGCGGGAGGAGGAGACACGAGCAGTACTTC. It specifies CASSSGTSGRRRHEQYF.

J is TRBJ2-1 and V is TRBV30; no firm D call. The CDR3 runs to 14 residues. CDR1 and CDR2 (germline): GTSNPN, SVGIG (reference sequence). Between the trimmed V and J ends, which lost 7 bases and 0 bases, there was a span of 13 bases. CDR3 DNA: TGTGCCTACCTCGACTCATACTCCTACAATGAGCAGTTCTTC. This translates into CAYLDSYSYNEQFF.

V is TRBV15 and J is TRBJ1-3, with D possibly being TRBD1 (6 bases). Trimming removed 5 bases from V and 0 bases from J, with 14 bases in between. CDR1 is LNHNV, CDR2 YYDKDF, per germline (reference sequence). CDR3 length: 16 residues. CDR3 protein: CATSPGGAHSGNTIYF. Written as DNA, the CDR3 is TGTGCCACCAGCCCCGGGGGCGCCCACTCTGGAAACACCATATATTTT.

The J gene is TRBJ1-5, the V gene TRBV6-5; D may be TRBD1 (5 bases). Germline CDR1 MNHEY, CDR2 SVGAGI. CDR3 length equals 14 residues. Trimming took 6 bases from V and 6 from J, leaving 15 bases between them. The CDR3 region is CASSRDSVGQPQHF. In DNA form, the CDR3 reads TGTGCCAGCAGCCGTGACAGTGTGGGTCAGCCCCAGCATTTT.

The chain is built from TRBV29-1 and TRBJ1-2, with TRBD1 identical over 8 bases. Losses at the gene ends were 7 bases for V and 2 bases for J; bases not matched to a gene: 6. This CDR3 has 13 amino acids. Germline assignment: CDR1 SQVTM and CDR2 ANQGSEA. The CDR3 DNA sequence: TGCAGCGCTCACCGGACAGGGAACTATGGCTACACCTTC. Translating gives CSAHRTGNYGYTF.

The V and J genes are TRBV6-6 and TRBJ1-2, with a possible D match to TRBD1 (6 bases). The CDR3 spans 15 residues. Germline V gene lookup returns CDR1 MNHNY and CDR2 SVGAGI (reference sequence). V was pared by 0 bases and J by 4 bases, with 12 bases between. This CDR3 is CASSYSSGGGYGYTF. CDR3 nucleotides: TGTGCCAGCAGTTACTCAAGCGGGGGCGGCTATGGCTACACCTTC.

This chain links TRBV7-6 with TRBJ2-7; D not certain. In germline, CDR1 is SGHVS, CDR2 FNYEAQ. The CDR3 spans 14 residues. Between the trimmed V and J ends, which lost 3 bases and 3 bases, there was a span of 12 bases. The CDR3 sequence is CASSFNPKGYEQYF. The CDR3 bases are TGTGCCAGCAGCTTCAACCCTAAGGGCTACGAGCAGTACTTC.

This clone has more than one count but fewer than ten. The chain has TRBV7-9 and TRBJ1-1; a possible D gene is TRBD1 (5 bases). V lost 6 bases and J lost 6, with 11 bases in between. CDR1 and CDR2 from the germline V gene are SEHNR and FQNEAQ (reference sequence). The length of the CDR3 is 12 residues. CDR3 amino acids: CASRDGTAEAFF. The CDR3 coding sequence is TGTGCCAGCAGAGACGGGACGGCTGAAGCTTTCTTT. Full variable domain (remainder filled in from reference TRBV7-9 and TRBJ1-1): DTGVSQNPRHKITKRGQNVTFRCDPISEHNRLYWYRQTLGQGPEFLTYFQNEAQLEKSRLLSDRFSAERPKGSFSTLEIQRTEQGDSAMYLCASRDGTAEAFFGQGTRLTVV.

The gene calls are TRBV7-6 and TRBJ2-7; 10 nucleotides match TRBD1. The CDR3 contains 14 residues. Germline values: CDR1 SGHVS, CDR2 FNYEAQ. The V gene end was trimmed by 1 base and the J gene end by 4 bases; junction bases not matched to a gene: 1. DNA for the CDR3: TGTGCCAGCAGCTTAGTGGGACAGGGGTACGAGCAGTACTTC. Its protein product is CASSLVGQGYEQYF.

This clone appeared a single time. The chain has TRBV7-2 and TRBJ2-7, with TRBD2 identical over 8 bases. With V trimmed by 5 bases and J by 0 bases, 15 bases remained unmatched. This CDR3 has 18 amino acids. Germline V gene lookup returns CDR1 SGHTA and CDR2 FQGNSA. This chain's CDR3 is CASSPHPVGGGSSYEQYF. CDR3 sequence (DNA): TGTGCCAGCAGCCCCCACCCCGTAGGCGGGGGGAGCTCCTACGAGCAGTACTTC.

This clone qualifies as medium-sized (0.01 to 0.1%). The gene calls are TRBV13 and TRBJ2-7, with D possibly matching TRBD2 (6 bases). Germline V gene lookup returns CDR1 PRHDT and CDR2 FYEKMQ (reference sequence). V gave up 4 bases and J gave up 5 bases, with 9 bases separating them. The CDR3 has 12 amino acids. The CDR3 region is CASSSDYNEQYF. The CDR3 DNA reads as TGTGCCAGCAGCTCGGACTACAACGAGCAGTACTTC.

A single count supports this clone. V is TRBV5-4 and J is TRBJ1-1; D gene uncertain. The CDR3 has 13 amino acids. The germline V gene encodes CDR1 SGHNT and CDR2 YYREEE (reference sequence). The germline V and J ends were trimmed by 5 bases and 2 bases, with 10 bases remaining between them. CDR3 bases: TGTGCCAGCAGTCCCATGCAAAACACTGAAGCTTTCTTT. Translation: CASSPMQNTEAFF. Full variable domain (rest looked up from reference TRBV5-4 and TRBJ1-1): ETGVTQSPTHLIKTRGQQVTLRCSSQSGHNTVSWYQQALGQGPQFIFQYYREEENGRGNFPPRFSGLQFPNYSSELNVNALELDDSALYLCASSPMQNTEAFFGQGTRLTVV.

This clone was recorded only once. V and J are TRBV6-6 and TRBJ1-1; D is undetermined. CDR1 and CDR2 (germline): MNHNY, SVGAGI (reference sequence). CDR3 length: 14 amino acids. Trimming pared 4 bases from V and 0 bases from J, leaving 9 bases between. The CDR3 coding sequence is TGTGCCAGCAGTTCTCCGCAGATGAACACTGAAGCTTTCTTT. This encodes CASSSPQMNTEAFF.